This T cell receptor (beta chain) was recorded in a study of T cell responses to AZD1222 COVID-19 vaccine. Study results and caveats: Spike-wide coverage was observed for vaccine-associated CD4 TCRs, with dominant responses at 160-218 and 743-854. Per reports, nearly half of all spike-specific TCRs target regions that are unmutated in variants. Researchers took repertoire samples only after the peak T cell response had come. With two AZD1222 doses given, Spike-specific TCR breadth and depth both rose.

Turning to this clone: The target antigen is unknown.

V lost 8 bases and J lost 3, with 19 bases in between. CDR3 length equals 16 residues. Germline values: CDR1 LNHDA, CDR2 SQIVND (reference sequence). Profiling relied on immunoSEQ multiplex PCR, and the TCRdb table lists in-frame clones only, not all of them. The data contain about 150,000 clones, about 94% of them singletons. The J gene is TRBJ2-2, the V gene TRBV19; D is perhaps TRBD1 (6 bases). Sequencing used peripheral blood, obtained on day 0 of AZD1222 vaccination. The clonotype comes from an adult in good health. The CDR3 sequence is CASLTQGGVYTGELFF. As DNA, the CDR3 is TGTGCCAGTTTAACACAGGGCGGCGTATACACCGGGGAGCTGTTTTTT.